These 2 T cell receptor beta chains originate from one sample sequenced in a study of cytomegalovirus exposure and HLA in healthy donors. This PCR relied on a set of 60 Vbeta primers and 13 Jbeta primers. The repertoire was sequenced with immunoSEQ multiplex PCR; TCRdb's copy has only in-frame clones and lacks some. This table has 120,000 to 150,000 clones, approximately 76% appearing once. Material: PBMCs. Source of these receptors: a man aged 35-49 years in good health and CMV-seronegative.

DNA of the CDR3: TGTGCCAGCAGCTTAGGGTACGGACAGGGCTCCTACGAGCAGTACTTC. Translation: CASSLGYGQGSYEQYF. V gene TRBV7-2 combines with J gene TRBJ2-7; 8 nucleotides agree with TRBD1. V shed 1 base and J 0 bases; nucleotides not matched to a gene: 5. Germline V lookup: CDR1 SGHTA, CDR2 FQGNSA. The CDR3 covers 16 residues.

This clone showed up just a few times. The gene calls are TRBV19 and TRBJ2-5, with 7 bases that match TRBD2. CDR1 and CDR2 from the germline V gene are LNHDA and SQIVND (reference sequence). V shed 6 bases, J shed 0 bases, and the junction held 13 bases outside the gene matches. The CDR3 spans 17 residues. CDR3 sequence (DNA): TGTGCCAGTAGCACTGCGTGGGGGGGGTCCTACCAAGAGACCCAGTACTTC. Translating it yields CASSTAWGGSYQETQYF.